This TCR beta chain was captured by sequencing in a study of T cell clonality in common variable immunodeficiency. Points from the study as a whole: CVID subjects had higher TCRbeta clonality than healthy controls, most marked in about a third. Shared TCRbeta clones were fewer between CVID subjects than controls.

Both groups were predominantly of Caucasian heritage. This clone was detected many times. The antigen is undetermined. Method: immunoSEQ multiplex PCR; TCRdb's copy keeps in-frame clones and lacks some. The sample contains 35,000 to 50,000 clones, none of them singletons. The sequence was obtained from a person aged 18 to 75 in good health. Sequenced input: peripheral blood mononuclear cells.

The CDR3: CASSYSRLPGSRETQYF. The CDR3 bases that were read are TGTGCCAGCAGTTACTCGAGGCTTCCGGGTTCGAGAGAGACC. V gene TRBV6-2 or TRBV6-3 combines with J gene TRBJ2-5; D ambiguous. The CDR3 is cut off 3 residues early in the read; its end comes from the germline J gene. CDR3 size: 17 residues. V was trimmed by 0 bases and J by 4 bases, leaving 18 bases between them. Germline CDR1 reads MNHEY; CDR2 reads SVGEGT.